Following are 16 T cell receptor beta chains from one sample sequenced in a study of molecular identifiers for immune sequencing clone quantification. A single record per CDR3 protein comes from TCRdb applying MiXCR to the PCR reads. The sample has 490,000 or so distinct CDR3 sequences, about a quarter seen once; the top ten hold over 0.6%. Sequencing input: naive CD8+ T cells from blood, with Jurkat cell RNA spiked in. Subset indicated: FACS-sorted CD8+CD4-CCR7+CD45RA+ naive T cells. These receptors came from a human donor in good health. Some libraries in this study had Jurkat cell RNA spiked in.

The table lists this clonotype with a few counts. This sequence joins TRBV5-1 and TRBJ1-5; no clear D gene. The length of the CDR3 is 15 residues. Trimming took 0 bases from V and 0 from J, leaving 7 bases between them. CDR1 is SGHRS, CDR2 YFSETQ, per germline. The CDR3 region is CASSLAEASNQPQHF. CDR3 bases: TGCGCCAGCAGCTTGGCCGAGGCTAGCAATCAGCCCCAGCATTTT.

V and J are TRBV29-1 and TRBJ2-3, with D perhaps given as TRBD1 or TRBD2 (7 bases each). Germline lookup yields CDR1 SQVTM and CDR2 ANQGSEA. The CDR3 totals 18 residues. Trimming pared 7 bases from V and 5 bases from J, leaving 31 bases between. The CDR3 nucleotides read TGCAGCGCCAGGACAGTCGGGGACATCAGGGGGGGAGGAGATACGCAGTATTTT. Protein: CSARTVGDIRGGGDTQYF.

The sample holds many counts of this clonotype. CDR3 nucleotides: TGTGCCAGCAGCTGGGGCGGTCTTCCAGATACGCAGTATTTT. It is translated as CASSWGGLPDTQYF. This chain uses TRBV5-4 with TRBJ2-3; tentative D call: TRBD1 (5 bases). The CDR3 runs 14 residues. CDR1 SGHNT and CDR2 YYREEE come from the germline V gene (reference sequence). Trimming cost V 3 bases and J 4 bases, with 12 bases left between them.

Comments on this clonotype: This may arise from a read error, as a much more abundant clone is one base away. The rearrangement joins TRBV7-9 to TRBJ2-5; no reliable D call. Looked up from germline, CDR1 is SEHNR and CDR2 is FQNEAQ (reference sequence). The CDR3 has 13 amino acids. The ends were cut back, 7 bases at V and 2 bases at J, with 11 bases in the middle. The CDR3 is CASTLNAQETQYF. CDR3 nucleotide sequence: TGTGCCAGCACCCTTAATGCTCAAGAGACCCAGTACTTC. The variable domain in full, with the rest retrieved from reference TRBV7-9 and TRBJ2-5, is DTGVSQNPRHKITKRGQNVTFRCDPISEHNRLYWYRQTLGQGPEFLTYFQNEAQLEKSRLLSDRFSAERPKGSFSTLEIQRTEQGDSAMYLCASTLNAQETQYFGPGTRLLVL.

This clonotype was detected a few times. The genes are TRBV7-9 and TRBJ2-7; D is perhaps TRBD2 (5 bases). This CDR3 region has 15 residues. With 3 bases removed from V and 1 base from J, the gap between germline ends came to 13 bases. Germline-derived CDR1 and CDR2 are SEHNR and FQNEAQ (reference sequence). CDR3 DNA: TGTGCCAGCAGCTTCCGCGCCGGGGAATCCTACGAGCAGTACTTC. Protein: CASSFRAGESYEQYF.

The V call is TRBV5-6, the J call TRBJ2-5; 7 nucleotides line up with TRBD1. Trimming took 9 bases from V and 2 from J; bases not matched to a gene: 13. Germline V gives CDR1 SGHDT, CDR2 YYEEEE. CDR3 length: 15 residues. For the CDR3, the DNA is TGTGCCACGCACAAAGGGACAGCCTTTCAAGAGACCCAGTACTTC. This sequence encodes CATHKGTAFQETQYF. The full variable domain, in which reference TRBV5-6 and TRBJ2-5 provide the parts outside the CDR3, is DAGVTQSPTHLIKTRGQQVTLRCSPKSGHDTVSWYQQALGQGPQFIFQYYEEEERQRGNFPDRFSGHQFPNYSSELNVNALLLGDSALYLCATHKGTAFQETQYFGPGTRLLVL.

On this clonotype itself: Given a much more abundant clone one base away, this may be a read error. V usage is TRBV6-2 or TRBV6-3 and J usage is TRBJ1-4; D unresolved. Germline V gives CDR1 MNHEY, CDR2 SVGEGT. This CDR3 is built from 13 residues. The DNA for the CDR3 is TGTGCCGGCAGTATACCGGGAAATGAAAAACTGTTTTTT. Amino acid sequence: CAGSIPGNEKLFF.

This clonotype was detected many times. The V and J genes are TRBV29-1 and TRBJ2-1; TRBD2 matches 15 bases. CDR3 length: 16 amino acids. Looked up from germline, CDR1 is SQVTM and CDR2 is ANQGSEA. V trimming: 5 bases; J trimming: 7 bases; junction bases outside the gene matches: 9. The CDR3, as DNA: TGCAGCGTTCCTGGACTAGCGGGAGGGCCAGGGAATGAGCAGTTCTTC. Translation: CSVPGLAGGPGNEQFF.

This clonotype turned up a few times. The chain recombines TRBV12-3 or TRBV12-4 with TRBJ2-3, with D hard to call. V dropped 5 bases and J dropped 3 bases, with 9 bases sitting between them. The CDR3 extends over 13 amino acids. This chain's CDR3 is CASSPFITDTQYF. DNA for the CDR3: TGTGCCAGCAGTCCTTTCATTACAGATACGCAGTATTTT.

The chain couples TRBV5-1 to TRBJ1-6; D call uncertain. Germline V gene sequence: CDR1 SGHRS, CDR2 YFSETQ. CDR3 length: 14 amino acids. V shed 3 bases and J shed 0 bases, with 4 bases lying between them. This CDR3 is CASSSGSYNSPLHF. The DNA of the CDR3 is TGCGCCAGCAGCTCTGGCTCCTATAATTCACCCCTCCACTTT.

About this clonotype itself: With a much larger clone just one base away, this may be a read error. This chain connects TRBV7-9 to TRBJ1-1, with a weak D call TRBD1 (6 bases). Germline CDR1 SEHNR, CDR2 FQNEAQ (reference sequence). The CDR3 has 12 residues. CDR3 residues: CASSSGHTEAYF. The CDR3 DNA is TGTGCCAGCAGCTCGGGACACACTGAAGCTTACTTT.

V usage is TRBV4-3 and J usage is TRBJ2-7; 8 positions agree with TRBD2. CDR1 is LGHNA, CDR2 YSLEER, per germline. V trimming: 1 base; J trimming: 2 bases; junction bases outside the gene matches: 10. The CDR3 is 17 amino acids. The CDR3 is CASSQVYASGPPYEQYF. As DNA, the CDR3 is TGCGCCAGCAGCCAAGTGTATGCTAGCGGGCCCCCCTACGAGCAGTACTTC.

In the case of this clonotype: No conserved phenylalanine or tryptophan is present at the end of the CDR3, so a read error is the likely explanation. The chain has TRBV19 and TRBJ2-2, with D tentatively TRBD1 or TRBD2 (6 bases each). Germline V gives CDR1 LNHDA, CDR2 SQIVND (reference sequence). This CDR3 spans 15 amino acids. Between the trimmed V and J ends, which lost 2 bases and 4 bases, there was a span of 11 bases. DNA for the CDR3: TGTGCCAGTAGTATACCGGGGGCCGGCACCGGGGAGCTGTTTCTT. As protein: CASSIPGAGTGELFL.

This clonotype was seen only a few times. This chain joins TRBV27 and TRBJ1-1; D is uncertain. Trimming took off 6 bases at V and 4 bases at J, with 12 bases between the two ends. Looked up from germline, CDR1 is MNHEY and CDR2 is SMNVEV (reference sequence). This CDR3 is 13 amino acids long. In nucleotides, the CDR3 is TGTGCCAGCAGATCTGGAGTACGCACTGAAGCTTTCTTT. Its protein is CASRSGVRTEAFF.

This clonotype was observed at least ten times. The V gene is TRBV7-9, the J gene TRBJ1-1; D ambiguous. The germline V gene has CDR1 SEHNR and CDR2 FQNEAQ (reference sequence). The CDR3 totals 12 residues. Trimming cost V 6 bases and J 1 base, with 6 bases left between them. CDR3 protein: CASRPANTEAFF. Here the CDR3 DNA reads TGTGCCAGCAGACCGGCGAACACTGAAGCTTTCTTT.

In DNA, the CDR3 is TGTGCCAGCAGTAAATGGACGGAGGTGAACACTGAAGCTTTCTTT. Residues: CASSKWTEVNTEAFF. V gene TRBV27 combines with J gene TRBJ1-1; D ambiguous. The ends were cut back, 5 bases at V and 0 bases at J, with 13 bases in the middle. The CDR3 contains 15 residues. In germline, CDR1 is MNHEY, CDR2 SMNVEV (reference sequence).